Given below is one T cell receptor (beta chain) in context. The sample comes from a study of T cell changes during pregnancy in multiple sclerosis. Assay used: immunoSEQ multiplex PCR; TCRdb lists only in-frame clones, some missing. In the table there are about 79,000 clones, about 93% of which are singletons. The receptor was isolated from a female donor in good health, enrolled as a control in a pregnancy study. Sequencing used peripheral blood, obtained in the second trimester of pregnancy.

The chain's CDR3 is CASSVSGDSNQPQHF. The CDR3 DNA reads TGTGCCAGCAGCGTATCAGGGGATAGCAATCAGCCCCAGCATTTT. The genes are TRBV9 and TRBJ1-5; D may be TRBD1 (6 bases). The CDR3 spans 15 residues. Trimming removed 1 base from V and 0 bases from J, with 8 bases in between. Germline CDR1 and CDR2: SGDLS and YYNGEE. The full variable domain, in which reference TRBV9 and TRBJ1-5 provide the parts outside the CDR3, is DSGVTQTPKHLITATGQRVTLRCSPRSGDLSVYWYQQSLDQGLQFLIQYYNGEERAKGNILERFSAQQFPDLHSELNLSSLELGDSALYFCASSVSGDSNQPQHFGDGTRLSIL.